The text below deals with one T cell receptor beta chain. This entry is derived from a study of blood T cell repertoires in COVID-19. Study context: Donors in the United States, Italy and Spain gave samples during acute or convalescent COVID-19. PBMCs, B-cell-depleted T cells, or T cells were the source of the cDNA or gDNA that made up the material.

Methods used by the authors: Reference gene primer amplification gave estimated nucleated cell counts. Assay: immunoSEQ multiplex PCR; the TCRdb copy retains only in-frame clones and omits some. For V, J and clone size, that table is used; D and trimming come from the DNA. The sample comprises tens of thousands of clones, approximately 90% of which are singletons, and around 4.7% rests with the top ten. The CDR3 length is 11 residues. Trimming removed 3 bases from V and 1 base from J, with 2 bases in between. Germline V gene data show CDR1 as SGHRS and CDR2 as YFSETQ. The sequencing input was peripheral blood. This chain connects TRBV5-1 to TRBJ2-7; D is undetermined. The receptor was isolated from an elderly woman with active COVID-19. The DNA for the CDR3 is TGCGCCAGCAGCTCTTCCTACGAGCAGTACTTC. Translation gives CASSSSYEQYF.